These 9 T cell receptor beta chains share one sample of origin, sequenced in a study of blood T cell repertoires in COVID-19. The assay was immunoSEQ multiplex PCR, and TCRdb's table has in-frame clones only and misses some. The table has about 40,000 clones, approximately 91% seen once; the top ten hold about 0.4%. Sample: peripheral blood. These receptors were obtained from a human donor in a cohort sampled during active COVID-19.

This clone has only one observation. This chain connects TRBV7-9 to TRBJ2-6, with unresolved D. The CDR3 length is 17 residues. Deletions cut 3 bases from V and 0 bases from J, with 12 bases between. Germline V gene lookup returns CDR1 SEHNR and CDR2 FQNEAQ (reference sequence). This chain's CDR3 is CASSFSAGFSGANVLTF. The CDR3 region has the DNA TGTGCCAGCAGCTTCTCCGCAGGCTTCTCTGGGGCCAACGTCCTGACTTTC.

The chain is built from TRBV13 and TRBJ2-7, with 8 nucleotides matching TRBD2. Germline trimming cut 5 bases from V and 3 bases from J; bases unmatched to any gene: 6. The CDR3 consists of 14 residues. Germline CDR1 is PRHDT and CDR2 is FYEKMQ (reference sequence). This CDR3 is CASSVPGLGYEQYF. The CDR3 DNA reads as TGTGCCAGCAGCGTCCCGGGACTAGGCTACGAGCAGTACTTC.

V is TRBV11-3 and J is TRBJ1-3; no clear D. Germline CDR1 and CDR2: SGHNT and YENEEA. This CDR3 has 14 residues. Deletions cut 4 bases from V and 0 bases from J, with 7 bases between. The CDR3 DNA reads TGTGCCAGCAGCTCCCGGGACTCTGGAAACACCATATATTTT. It translates to CASSSRDSGNTIYF.

The CDR3 reads CASSLDRGQGFHEQYF. DNA of the CDR3: TGTGCCAGCAGTTTGGACAGAGGACAGGGCTTCCACGAGCAGTACTTC. This chain joins TRBV27 and TRBJ2-7; 8 positions match TRBD1. Germline CDR1 is MNHEY and CDR2 is SMNVEV (reference sequence). The trim removed 3 bases at V and 5 bases at J, leaving 12 bases unmatched. CDR3 length: 16 amino acids.

The chain links TRBV4-3 to TRBJ1-3, with TRBD1 matching 7 bases. This CDR3 has 17 residues. Germline lookup yields CDR1 LGHNA and CDR2 YSLEER. The J segment lost 2 bases and the V segment lost 4 bases, leaving 11 bases of the junction unmatched. CDR3 in amino acids: CASSRGFGQGAGNTIYF. The CDR3 nucleotides are TGCGCCAGCAGCCGAGGATTCGGGCAGGGGGCTGGAAACACCATATATTTT.

V gene TRBV4-1 combines with J gene TRBJ2-1; the match to TRBD1 covers 7 bases. Per germline, CDR1 MGHRA and CDR2 YSYEKL. V lost 3 bases to trimming and J lost 6 bases; unmatched junction nucleotides: 8. The CDR3 has 15 residues. DNA of the CDR3: TGCGCCAGCAGCCAGGGGACAGTCGCCCGCAATGAGCAGTTCTTC. This translates into CASSQGTVARNEQFF.

V is TRBV11-2 and J is TRBJ1-3; D is undetermined. The germline gives CDR1 SGHAT, CDR2 FQNNGV. With 1 base removed from V and 1 base from J, the gap between germline ends came to 5 bases. This CDR3 has 14 amino acids. This chain's CDR3 is CASSLGRSGNTIYF. As DNA, the CDR3 is TGTGCCAGCAGCTTAGGCAGGTCTGGAAACACCATATATTTT.

The V call is TRBV7-2, the J call TRBJ2-7; 9 nucleotides align to TRBD2. V shed 5 bases, J shed 1 base, and the junction held 3 bases outside the gene matches. Germline values: CDR1 SGHTA, CDR2 FQGNSA. The CDR3 spans 14 residues. The CDR3: CASSAGGGSYEQYF. The CDR3 DNA sequence: TGTGCCAGCAGCGCGGGGGGGGGATCCTACGAGCAGTACTTC.

The chain combines TRBV11-2 with TRBJ2-2, with D perhaps matching TRBD2 (6 bases). This CDR3 has 18 amino acids. Germline lookup yields CDR1 SGHAT and CDR2 FQNNGV. Trimming pared 0 bases from V and 4 bases from J, leaving 18 bases between. Here the CDR3 DNA reads TGTGCCAGCAGCTTAGATAGGCTGGGGACTGGGCCCACCGGGGAGCTGTTTTTT. Translation: CASSLDRLGTGPTGELFF.